This T cell receptor (beta chain) was retrieved from a study of cytomegalovirus exposure and HLA in healthy donors. Study-level points and caveats: In terms of immune exposure information, only CMV serostatus was available. Later analysis suggested most CMV-associated TCR beta chains were HLA-restricted.

It was with 60 Vbeta and 13 Jbeta primers that the PCR ran. The assay was immunoSEQ multiplex PCR, and TCRdb's table has in-frame clones only and misses some. The table records 160,000 or so clones, 70% to 85% of them present only once. Turning to this clone: Its antigen is unknown.

The CDR3 has 13 amino acids. Sequencing was performed on PBMCs. V usage is TRBV21-1 and J usage is TRBJ1-6; no check of the table's D call, TRBD1, against the DNA was made. TRBV21-1 is termed a pseudogene. The clonotype comes from a man aged 45-60 years in good health and CMV-seropositive. The CDR3: CASRQGAGSPLHF. The CDR3 region has the DNA TGTGCGAGCCGACAGGGGGCGGGTTCACCCCTCCACTTT.